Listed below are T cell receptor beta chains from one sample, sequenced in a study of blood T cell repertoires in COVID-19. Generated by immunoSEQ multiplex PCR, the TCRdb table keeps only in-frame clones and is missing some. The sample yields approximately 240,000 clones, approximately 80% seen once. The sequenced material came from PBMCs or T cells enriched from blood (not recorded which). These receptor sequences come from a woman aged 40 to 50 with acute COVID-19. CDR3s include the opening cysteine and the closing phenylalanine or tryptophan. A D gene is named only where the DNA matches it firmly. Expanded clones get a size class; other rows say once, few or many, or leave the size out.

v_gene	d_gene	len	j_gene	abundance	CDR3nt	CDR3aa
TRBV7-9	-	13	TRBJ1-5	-	TGTGCCAGCAGCTTAGCGGAGAGTCAGCCCCAGCATTTT	CASSLAESQPQHF
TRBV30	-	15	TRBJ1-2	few	TGTGCCTGGAATCTCCGGACTCCAGGAGTAGGGGGCTACACCTTC	CAWNLRTPGVGGYTF
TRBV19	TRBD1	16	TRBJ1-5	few	TGTGCCAGTAGTATTGACGACAGGGGGCGCTTCCGGCCCCAGCATTTT	CASSIDDRGRFRPQHF
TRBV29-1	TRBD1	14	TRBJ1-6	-	TGCAGCGTTTCACGGGACAGGTTTAATTCACCCCTCCACTTT	CSVSRDRFNSPLHF
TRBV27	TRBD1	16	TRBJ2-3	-	TGTGCCAGCAGGATGACAGGGGAGGAGATTCCAGATACGCAGTATTTT	CASRMTGEEIPDTQYF
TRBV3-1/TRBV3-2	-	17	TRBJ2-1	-	TGTGCCAGCAGCCAAGAGGGGCTAATAAACACCTACAATGAGCAGTTCTTC	CASSQEGLINTYNEQFF
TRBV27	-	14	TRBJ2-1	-	TGTGCCAGCAGTTTAGCGGATTCCTACAATGAGCAGTTCTTC	CASSLADSYNEQFF
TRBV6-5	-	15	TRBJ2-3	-	TGTGCCAGCAGTTACCCAGCGGCTAGCACAGATACGCAGTATTTT	CASSYPAASTDTQYF
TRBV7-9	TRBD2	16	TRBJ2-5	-	TGTGCCAGCAGCTTAGTTTCTAGCGGGGGCCTCTGGACCCAGTACTTC	CASSLVSSGGLWTQYF
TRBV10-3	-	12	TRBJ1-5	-	TGTGCCATCAGTGATCCTCCTCAGCCCCAGCATTTT	CAISDPPQPQHF